Listed below are T cell receptor beta chains from one sample, sequenced in a study of patients and donors after allogeneic stem cell transplantation. From the RT-PCR reads, TCRdb called clonotypes with MiXCR, one entry per CDR3 protein. There are about a million distinct CDR3 sequences in the sample; under 20% occur only once, and about 6% lies in the top ten. Material: blood, either unsorted or a sorted T cell fraction (not recorded which). These receptors originate from a human donor who was either an allogeneic HSCT recipient or a stem cell or donor lymphocyte infusion donor (not recorded which). It is not recorded whose cells these are; they may come from a transplant donor. Each CDR3 is given with its conserved first and last residue. D genes are given only for firm matches. A row's size may be missing; if present it is once, few, many or a size class.

NA	TRBV12-3/TRBV12-4	NA	TRBJ2-2	TGTGCCAGCAGTTTAGTTGGTAGCGTCCCCGGGGAGCTGTTTTTT	CASSLVGSVPGELFF
few	TRBV6-1	NA	TRBJ2-7	TGTGCCAGCAGTCGGACACTTAACTCCTACGAGCAGTACTTC	CASSRTLNSYEQYF
NA	TRBV3-1	NA	TRBJ1-1	TGTGCCAGCAGCCAAGGCTCACTACCTAAAGGTGAAGCTTTCTTT	CASSQGSLPKGEAFF
NA	TRBV7-2	NA	TRBJ1-2	TGTGCCAGCAGCTTAAATCTCGAGAGGGGCGGCTACACCTTC	CASSLNLERGGYTF
NA	TRBV11-2	NA	TRBJ2-7	TGTGCCAGCAGCTTAGCCCCTCCGGACATTTCAACCTACGAGCAGTACTTC	CASSLAPPDISTYEQYF
few	TRBV23-1	NA	TRBJ2-7	TGCGCCAGCAGTCAATCGAGGGACAAAAGCTCCTACGAGCAGTACTTC	CASSQSRDKSSYEQYF
few	TRBV6-2/TRBV6-3	TRBD1	TRBJ2-6	TGTGCCAGCAGTTGGGCTCGGACAGGCTCTGGGGCCAACGTCCTGACTTTC	CASSWARTGSGANVLTF
NA	TRBV7-6	NA	TRBJ2-1	TGTGCCAGCAGCTTAGCCGGGAGCATGAATGAGCAGTTCTTC	CASSLAGSMNEQFF
NA	TRBV7-8	NA	TRBJ1-5	TGTGCCAGCAGCTTTAGGACACGGGGGCATCAGCCCCAGCATTTT	CASSFRTRGHQPQHF
NA	TRBV5-5	NA	TRBJ1-5	TGTGCCAGCAGCTTTGGGGACACAGCGTTTGAGCCCCAGCATTTT	CASSFGDTAFEPQHF
few	TRBV3-1	NA	TRBJ2-5	TGTGCCAGCAGCCAAAGACGGAAACAAGAGACCCAGTACTTC	CASSQRRKQETQYF
NA	TRBV7-9	NA	TRBJ2-5	TGTGCCAGCAGTCCCGACCTGGAAGAGACCCAGTACTTC	CASSPDLEETQYF
NA	TRBV7-6	TRBD2	TRBJ2-7	TGTGCCAGCAGCCAAAGCTTGCAGCGGGAGGCCTACTCCTACGAGCAGTACTTC	CASSQSLQREAYSYEQYF
few	TRBV5-6	TRBD1	TRBJ1-2	TGTGCCAGCAGCCTTCCCCGACAGGGGGTGAGGGGCGGCTACACCTTC	CASSLPRQGVRGGYTF
NA	TRBV11-2	NA	TRBJ2-1	TGTGCCAGCAGCCCCCCCCCAGCGGGCGAGCAGTTCTTC	CASSPPPAGEQFF
many	TRBV15	NA	TRBJ2-3	TGTGCCACCAGCAGAGAGAGTGGTGGTAGCAAAGATACGCAGTATTTT	CATSRESGGSKDTQYF
NA	TRBV10-3	NA	TRBJ2-7	TGTGCCATCAGTGATGGTCAGGGCTACGAGCAGTACTTC	CAISDGQGYEQYF
NA	TRBV6-1	NA	TRBJ2-1	TGTGCCAGCACACGGCGGGGCCGTGGGGTGGATGAGCAGTTCTTC	CASTRRGRGVDEQFF
NA	TRBV6-5	NA	TRBJ2-5	TGTGCCAGTAGCGACCCGGGGGAGACCCAGTACTTC	CASSDPGETQYF
NA	TRBV3-1	NA	TRBJ2-7	TGTGCCAGCAGCCCACTCGCCCGGACAGTCCTTACCTACGAGCAGTACTTC	CASSPLARTVLTYEQYF
few	TRBV5-1	NA	TRBJ2-5	TGCGCCAGCAACGGGGGACAAGAGACCCAGTACTTC	CASNGGQETQYF
NA	TRBV4-1	NA	TRBJ2-2	TGCGCCAGCAGCCAAGATCTTAACACCGGGGAGCTGTTTTTT	CASSQDLNTGELFF
few	TRBV12-3/TRBV12-4	TRBD1	TRBJ1-3	TGTGCCAGCAGTTTACAGGGGGAAATTGGAAACACCATATATTTT	CASSLQGEIGNTIYF
few	TRBV29-1	NA	TRBJ2-2	TGCAGCGTCACTTCAAACAGGGGAGGGGACACCGGGGAGCTGTTTTTT	CSVTSNRGGDTGELFF
few	TRBV24-1	NA	TRBJ2-1	TGTGCCACCAGTGATCAAACCGGACTGGCGAACAATGAGCAGTTCTTC	CATSDQTGLANNEQFF
few	TRBV12-3/TRBV12-4	NA	TRBJ2-3	TGTGCCAGCACTCTAGTAGGGGGGCGCCGCACAGATACGCAGTATTTT	CASTLVGGRRTDTQYF
few	TRBV12-3/TRBV12-4	NA	TRBJ1-3	TGTGCCAGCAGCCAAGACAGAATCTCTGGAAACACCATATATTTT	CASSQDRISGNTIYF
few	TRBV11-1	NA	TRBJ1-1	TGTGCCAGCAGCTTAGCGTGGGGGCAGTCGGTAAACACTGAAGCTTTCTTT	CASSLAWGQSVNTEAFF
NA	TRBV7-9	NA	TRBJ1-5	TGTGCCAGCAGCTTAAGTACAGGGAGGCAGCCCCAGCATTTT	CASSLSTGRQPQHF
few	TRBV20-1	NA	TRBJ2-7	TGCAGTGCTAGAGACGGGCTAGGCTCCTACGAGCAGTACTTC	CSARDGLGSYEQYF
NA	TRBV27	TRBD2	TRBJ2-5	TGTGCCAGCAGACCGCCGACTAGCGGGGGGGGGACCCAGTACTTC	CASRPPTSGGGTQYF
NA	TRBV9	NA	TRBJ2-2	TGTGCCAGCAGCGCGTTGGTGTGGCCCCGGGAGCTGTTTTTT	CASSALVWPRELFF
many	TRBV24-1	NA	TRBJ2-1	TGTGCCACCAGTGACGCAACTAGGGGTGAGCAGTTCTTC	CATSDATRGEQFF
NA	TRBV3-1	NA	TRBJ2-1	TGTGCCAGCAGCCAAGATAGAAGGGGCCTTGACAATGAGCAGTTCTTC	CASSQDRRGLDNEQFF
NA	TRBV7-9	NA	TRBJ2-7	TGTGCCAGCAGCTTACAATTCGAGCAGTACTTC	CASSLQFEQYF
few	TRBV20-1	TRBD2	TRBJ2-5	TGCAGTGCTAAACCAGCGGGGAAAGAGACCCAGTACTTC	CSAKPAGKETQYF
NA	TRBV12-3/TRBV12-4	NA	TRBJ2-3	TGTGCCAGCAGTCGGGTTAGCACAGATACGCAGTATTTT	CASSRVSTDTQYF
few	TRBV2	NA	TRBJ2-1	TGTGCCAGCAGTAGTGAGCAACAAGGGGAGCAGTTCTTC	CASSSEQQGEQFF
NA	TRBV28	NA	TRBJ1-5	TGTGCCAGCCTAAGGGCAGACCGCCATCAGCCCCAGCATTTT	CASLRADRHQPQHF
few	TRBV7-2	NA	TRBJ2-4	TGTGCCAGCAGCTTAGCTCCTAGTGGAGCCAAAAACATTCAGTACTTC	CASSLAPSGAKNIQYF
many	TRBV5-1	NA	TRBJ2-2	TGTGCCAGCAGCTTCGGCACCGGGGAGCTGTTTTTT	CASSFGTGELFF
NA	TRBV11-2	TRBD1	TRBJ1-6	TGTGCCAGCAGCAGACCGGGACAGGGTCAAGGATCACCCCTCCACTTT	CASSRPGQGQGSPLHF
NA	TRBV11-3	NA	TRBJ2-3	TGTGCCAGCAGCATGGCGGGAGATACGCAGTATTTT	CASSMAGDTQYF
NA	TRBV6-5	TRBD2	TRBJ2-5	TGTGCCAGCAGTTACTCGGTAGCGGGGGGCTTCGAAGAGACCCAGTACTTC	CASSYSVAGGFEETQYF
NA	TRBV6-1	NA	TRBJ2-7	TGTGCCAGCAAGGGGGAATCGGTGGCACAATTCTACGAGCAGTACTTC	CASKGESVAQFYEQYF
NA	TRBV4-3	TRBD1	TRBJ2-2	TGCGCCAGCAGCCCGACAGGGCCGAACACCGGGGAGCTGTTTTTT	CASSPTGPNTGELFF
many	TRBV5-1	TRBD2	TRBJ2-1	TGCGCCAGCAGCTTGGGACTAGCGGGCGCTTCCTACAATGAGCAGTTCTTC	CASSLGLAGASYNEQFF
NA	TRBV20-1	NA	TRBJ2-2	TGCAGTGCTAGACTTGGCTGGGAGTCACTCAACACCGGGGAGCTGTTTTTT	CSARLGWESLNTGELFF
few	TRBV21-1	NA	TRBJ1-6	TGTGCCAGCAGCAACCGCGGGTCTAAAGTCGGGTCACCCCTCCACTTT	CASSNRGSKVGSPLHF
NA	TRBV20-1	TRBD2	TRBJ2-2	TGCAGTGCTAGAGTTGGCGGGGGGTCGAACACCGGGGAGCTGTTTTTT	CSARVGGGSNTGELFF
NA	TRBV12-3/TRBV12-4	NA	TRBJ1-2	TGTGCCAGCAGTTTACTAGGGGGAAGGAACTATGGCTACACCTTC	CASSLLGGRNYGYTF
NA	TRBV5-6	TRBD1	TRBJ2-5	TGTGCCAGCAGCCGATCCGACAGGGATGAGGAGACCCAGTACTTC	CASSRSDRDEETQYF